A selection of T cell receptor beta chains follows, all from one sample in a study of blood T cell repertoires in COVID-19. The method was immunoSEQ multiplex PCR; TCRdb's version includes in-frame clones alone and lacks a portion of them. The sample holds tens of thousands of clones, 82% seen once. The sample comprised peripheral blood. The source is a human donor in a cohort sampled during active COVID-19. The conserved cysteine and the conserved F or W are not part of the CDR3 here. A D gene is named only where the DNA matches it firmly.

D gene,J gene,V gene,CDR3 protein
TRBD1,TRBJ2-6,TRBV3-1/TRBV3-2,ASSQDRASGANVLT
.,TRBJ2-7,TRBV4-1,ASSQVPVTEFYEQY
.,TRBJ2-2,TRBV11-3,ASSRYSGELF
TRBD1,TRBJ1-3,TRBV6-6,ASSYTGTAGNTIY
TRBD1,TRBJ2-3,TRBV5-1,ASSRDRETDTQY
TRBD1,TRBJ1-2,TRBV5-6,ASTRQGEAYGYT
TRBD2,TRBJ2-5,TRBV7-7,ASSLSASGEETQY
.,TRBJ1-1,TRBV7-3,ASSSGMNTEAF
TRBD1,TRBJ2-2,TRBV2,ASRPEGGLTGELF
TRBD2,TRBJ2-1,TRBV6-1,ASSETSGSQQF
TRBD2,TRBJ2-1,TRBV14,ASSVRTSGPPSYNEQF
.,TRBJ2-1,TRBV19,ASSIYSDRYNEQF
TRBD1,TRBJ2-3,TRBV18,ASSPPGQRTDTQY
TRBD1,TRBJ1-1,TRBV4-1,ASSQPARGRWKTEAF
TRBD1,TRBJ2-5,TRBV5-1,ASSPRTGSAQETQY
.,TRBJ1-2,TRBV10-3,AISDRRGSYGYT
.,TRBJ2-7,TRBV20-1,SARELYEQY
.,TRBJ1-3,TRBV19,ASSISGSATGNTIY
TRBD1,TRBJ1-6,TRBV5-4,ASSPDRGNSPLH
.,TRBJ1-6,TRBV14,ASSQDTPGDLRTPLH
.,TRBJ2-2,TRBV3-1/TRBV3-2,ASSQGPNTGELF
.,TRBJ2-5,TRBV7-9,ASSPGTSQETQY
.,TRBJ1-1,TRBV5-1,ASSLGQLREAF
.,TRBJ2-1,TRBV12-3/TRBV12-4,ASSLGDKEF
TRBD1,TRBJ1-1,TRBV30,AWEPQHGQGAGTEAF
.,TRBJ1-4,TRBV5-1,ASSLGDIATNEKLF
.,TRBJ2-7,TRBV6-5,ASSSSGTSTYEQY
TRBD1,TRBJ1-4,TRBV12-3/TRBV12-4,ASSLGRGQLF
TRBD1,TRBJ2-7,TRBV2,ASFRGNTYEQY
TRBD1,TRBJ1-4,TRBV18,ASSLSTGKNEKLF
TRBD1,TRBJ1-2,TRBV30,AFHRGTNYGYT
.,TRBJ2-5,TRBV12-5,ASGLSSERETQY
.,TRBJ1-4,TRBV5-1,ASSRGSTNEKLF
.,TRBJ1-5,TRBV27,ASSSQNLGGQPQH
.,TRBJ2-5,TRBV3-1/TRBV3-2,ASSQGPLETQY
TRBD1,TRBJ1-5,TRBV6-5,ATQGANQPQH
.,TRBJ2-7,TRBV5-6,ASSLGTYEQY
TRBD1,TRBJ2-1,TRBV5-1,ASSRGTGLNEQF
.,TRBJ2-5,TRBV30,AWSPLDSLQETQY
TRBD1,TRBJ2-3,TRBV7-7,ASSSGTGSTDTQY
.,TRBJ1-4,TRBV7-9,ASSPQGPAEKLF
TRBD2,TRBJ2-3,TRBV9,ASSVEDLAGDPTDTQY
TRBD2,TRBJ2-5,TRBV3-1/TRBV3-2,ASSHPKGAGGPGETQY
TRBD1,TRBJ1-1,TRBV7-6,ASSLGGDSTEAF
.,TRBJ1-2,TRBV30,AWSTGYGYGQGYT
.,TRBJ1-3,TRBV18,ASSPSISGNTIY